The TCR beta chain under discussion was sequenced for a study of T cell responses to AZD1222 COVID-19 vaccine. Findings of the study overall: Mapped onto spike, vaccine-associated CD4 TCRs spanned it and were dominant at 160-218 and 743-854. Repertoire collection took place solely once the T cell response had peaked. At baseline, seropositivity was found in only six or seven AZD1222 recipients.

Points on this clone: Its antigen is not identified.

Data came from immunoSEQ multiplex PCR; TCRdb stores just in-frame clones and leaves some out. The sample lists some 180,000 clones, around 90% occurring once. CDR1 is SNHLY and CDR2 is FYNNEI in the germline V gene. The V gene lost 5 bases and the J gene lost 10 bases, with 9 bases spanning the gap. The CDR3 has 11 residues. The clonotype comes from an adult who received the AZD1222 COVID-19 vaccine. V gene TRBV2 combines with J gene TRBJ2-1, with D perhaps TRBD2 (5 bases). Sequencing used peripheral blood, obtained 28 days after the second AZD1222 dose. CDR3 region: CASSRTGEQFF. The CDR3 DNA is TGTGCCAGCAGTAGGACTGGAGAGCAGTTCTTC.